The present T cell receptor beta chain was sequenced within a study of immune evolution from preneoplasia to lung adenocarcinoma. Study-level background: HLA loss of heterozygosity: roughly 6.4% AIS, more than 14% MIA, about 35% ADC, none AAH.

Repertoires were generated with immunoSEQ multiplex PCR, while TCRdb's copy carries only in-frame clones and drops some. The repertoire consists of some 9,000 clones, with 80% to 90% occurring once and the leading ten covering roughly 2.9%. On this clone: Its antigen is still unknown.

General study points: T cell clonality was higher in KRAS-mutant than EGFR-mutant or wild-type nodules. Normal lung had highest clonality; later lesions appeared denser, more diverse.

Patients had resection in Japan or China between about 2013 and 2018. Germline-derived CDR1 and CDR2 are KGHSH and LQKENI. Trimming at V came to 5 bases and at J to 4 bases, leaving 4 bases not matched to a gene. The CDR3 spans 14 residues. Sequenced input: FFPE lung adenocarcinoma in situ tissue. This chain links TRBV18 with TRBJ2-7; 11 positions match TRBD1. The sequence came from a person between 70 and 80 years old with lung adenocarcinoma. The CDR3 region has the DNA TGTGCCAGCTCATCGGACAGGGGGCAATACGAGCAGTACTTC. Translating it yields CASSSDRGQYEQYF.